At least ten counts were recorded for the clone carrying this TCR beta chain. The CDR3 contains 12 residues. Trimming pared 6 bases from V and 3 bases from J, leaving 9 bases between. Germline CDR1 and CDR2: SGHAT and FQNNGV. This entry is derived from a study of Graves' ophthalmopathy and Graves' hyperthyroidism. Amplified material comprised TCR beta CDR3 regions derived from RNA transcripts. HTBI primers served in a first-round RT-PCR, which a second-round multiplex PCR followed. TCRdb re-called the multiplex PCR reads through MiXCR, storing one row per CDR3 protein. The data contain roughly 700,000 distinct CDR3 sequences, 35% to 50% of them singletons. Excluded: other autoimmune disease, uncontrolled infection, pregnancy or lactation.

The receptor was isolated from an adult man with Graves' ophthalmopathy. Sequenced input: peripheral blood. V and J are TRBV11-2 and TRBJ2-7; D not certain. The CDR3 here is CASRLDGYEQYF. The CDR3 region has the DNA TGTGCCAGCAGACTGGACGGCTACGAGCAGTACTTC.